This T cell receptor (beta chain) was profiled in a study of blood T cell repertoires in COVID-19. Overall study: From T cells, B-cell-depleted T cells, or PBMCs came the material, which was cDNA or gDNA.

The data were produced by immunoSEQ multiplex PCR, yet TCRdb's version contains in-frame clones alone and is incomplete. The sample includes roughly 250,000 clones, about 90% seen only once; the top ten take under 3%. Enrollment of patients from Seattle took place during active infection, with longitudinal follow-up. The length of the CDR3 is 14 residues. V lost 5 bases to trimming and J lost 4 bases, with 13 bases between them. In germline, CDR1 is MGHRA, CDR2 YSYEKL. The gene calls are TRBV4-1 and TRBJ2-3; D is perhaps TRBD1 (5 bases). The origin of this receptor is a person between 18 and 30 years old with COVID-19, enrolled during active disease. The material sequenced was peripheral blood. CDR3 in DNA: TGCGCCAGCAGCACCGCAGGGAAGGCAGATACGCAGTATTTT. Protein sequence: CASSTAGKADTQYF.